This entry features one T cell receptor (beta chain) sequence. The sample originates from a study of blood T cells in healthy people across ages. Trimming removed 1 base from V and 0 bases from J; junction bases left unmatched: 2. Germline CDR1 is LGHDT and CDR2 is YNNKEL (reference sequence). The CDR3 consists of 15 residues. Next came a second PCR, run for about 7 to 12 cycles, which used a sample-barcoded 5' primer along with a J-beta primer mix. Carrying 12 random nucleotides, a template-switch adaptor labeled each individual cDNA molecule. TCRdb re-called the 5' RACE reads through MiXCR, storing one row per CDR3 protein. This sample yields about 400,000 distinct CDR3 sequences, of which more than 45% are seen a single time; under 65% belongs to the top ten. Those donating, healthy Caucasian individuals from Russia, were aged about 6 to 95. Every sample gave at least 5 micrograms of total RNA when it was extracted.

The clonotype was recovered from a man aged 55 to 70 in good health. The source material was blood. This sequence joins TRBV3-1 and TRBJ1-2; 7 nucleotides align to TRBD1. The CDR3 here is CASSQVGTANYGYTF. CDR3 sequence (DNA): TGTGCCAGCAGCCAAGTAGGGACAGCTAACTATGGCTACACCTTC.